The source of this T cell receptor (beta chain) is a study of blood T cells in healthy people across ages. Alongside a J-beta primer mix, a sample-barcoded 5' primer served in a second PCR lasting about 7 to 11 cycles. TCRdb passed the 5' RACE reads through MiXCR, listing each CDR3 protein once. Of under 2,000,000 distinct CDR3 sequences listed, about 49% are singletons. There are 14 residues in the CDR3. V lost 7 bases to trimming and J lost 11 bases, with 18 bases between them. Germline-derived CDR1 and CDR2 are MGHRA and YSYEKL. This TCR was sampled from a woman aged 35 to 49 in good health. Sequencing used blood. This chain connects TRBV4-1 to TRBJ1-6; a possible D gene is TRBD1 (5 bases). The CDR3 DNA reads TGCGCCAGCACCCAGCCGGGGACGGGGACACCCCTCCACTTT. Encoded protein: CASTQPGTGTPLHF.